Presented here are 18 T cell receptor beta chains from one specimen sequenced in a study of blood T cell repertoires in COVID-19. Assay: immunoSEQ multiplex PCR; the TCRdb copy retains only in-frame clones and omits some. The repertoire holds 110,000 or so clones, just under 90% seen once, with 2% to 2.5% in the top ten. The sample comprised peripheral blood. These receptors were taken from a woman aged 50 to 60 with acute or convalescent COVID-19.

The V call is TRBV3-1 (or the pseudogene TRBV3-2), the J call TRBJ2-5, with unresolved D. The CDR3 covers 15 residues. V was cut by 2 bases and J by 1 base, with 11 bases left in between. Germline V lookup: CDR1 LGHDT, CDR2 YNNKEL (reference sequence). CDR3 amino acids: CASSQSTSGQETQYF. In DNA form, the CDR3 reads TGTGCCAGCAGCCAATCCACCTCGGGCCAAGAGACCCAGTACTTC.

This chain joins TRBV7-5 and TRBJ1-6; the D segment call TRBD1 is taken from the table without a DNA check. TRBV7-5 is classified as a pseudogene. The CDR3 spans 14 residues. This chain's CDR3 is CVRSLTQVGSPLHF. DNA of the CDR3: TGTGTCAGAAGCTTAACACAGGTCGGTTCACCCCTCCACTTT.

J is TRBJ1-1 and V is TRBV30; perhaps TRBD1 as D (6 bases). Germline-derived CDR1 and CDR2 are GTSNPN and SVGIG (reference sequence). This CDR3 has 16 residues. Trimming stripped 2 bases from V and 1 base from J, with 17 bases between. This chain's CDR3 is CAWSSSGGRENTEAFF. DNA of the CDR3: TGTGCCTGGAGTTCAAGTGGGGGCAGGGAGAACACTGAAGCTTTCTTT.

This clone was observed once. The chain combines TRBV5-4 with TRBJ2-1; 10 nucleotides align to TRBD1. V gave up 4 bases and J gave up 2 bases; unmatched junction bases: 3. Germline-derived CDR1 and CDR2 are SGHNT and YYREEE (reference sequence). The CDR3 has 15 amino acids. This CDR3 is CASSKGTGAYNEQFF. The DNA of the CDR3 is TGTGCCAGCAGCAAAGGGACAGGGGCCTACAATGAGCAGTTCTTC.

The chain has TRBV5-1 and TRBJ1-2, with D possibly being TRBD1 (6 bases). Trimming removed 0 bases from V and 5 bases from J, with 14 bases in between. Germline assignment: CDR1 SGHRS and CDR2 YFSETQ. The CDR3 length is 15 residues. The CDR3 protein is CASSLGGGRGYGYTF. The CDR3 bases are TGCGCCAGCAGCTTGGGAGGTGGCAGGGGATATGGCTACACCTTC.

The chain couples TRBV7-9 to TRBJ1-4; D is perhaps TRBD1 (5 bases). This CDR3 spans 15 amino acids. V lost 5 bases and J lost 8, with 18 bases in between. Germline lookup yields CDR1 SEHNR and CDR2 FQNEAQ (reference sequence). In DNA form, the CDR3 reads TGTGCCAGCAGCCCCCTGGGGCAGGGATCCGAAAAACTGTTTTTT. It yields the protein CASSPLGQGSEKLFF. Full variable domain (outside the CDR3, taken from reference TRBV7-9 and TRBJ1-4): DTGVSQNPRHKITKRGQNVTFRCDPISEHNRLYWYRQTLGQGPEFLTYFQNEAQLEKSRLLSDRFSAERPKGSFSTLEIQRTEQGDSAMYLCASSPLGQGSEKLFFGSGTQLSVL.

This chain links TRBV7-9 with TRBJ1-5, with D tentatively TRBD1 (6 bases). V was pared by 3 bases and J by 7 bases, with 10 bases between. CDR1 and CDR2 (germline): SEHNR, FQNEAQ (reference sequence). The CDR3 covers 13 residues. The CDR3 DNA reads TGTGCCAGCAGCTTGCCAGGGGCCCAGCCCCAGCATTTT. The encoded protein is CASSLPGAQPQHF. The entire variable domain, with the rest obtained from reference TRBV7-9 and TRBJ1-5, is as follows: DTGVSQNPRHKITKRGQNVTFRCDPISEHNRLYWYRQTLGQGPEFLTYFQNEAQLEKSRLLSDRFSAERPKGSFSTLEIQRTEQGDSAMYLCASSLPGAQPQHFGDGTRLSIL.

The chain combines TRBV30 with TRBJ1-5; D remains ambiguous. Deletions cut 2 bases from V and 4 bases from J, with 15 bases between. The CDR3 contains 15 residues. The germline V gene has CDR1 GTSNPN and CDR2 SVGIG (reference sequence). Here the CDR3 DNA reads TGTGCCTGGAGTACCCCGGCCTCGGGGAATCAGCCCCAGCATTTT. This gives the protein CAWSTPASGNQPQHF.

The J gene is TRBJ1-2, the V gene TRBV7-8; D remains unclear. V was pared by 1 base and J by 4 bases, with 10 bases between. Per germline, CDR1 SGHVS and CDR2 FQNEAQ. The CDR3 spans 14 residues. The CDR3: CASSLVENPYGYTF. The CDR3 DNA reads TGTGCCAGCAGCTTAGTGGAGAATCCCTATGGCTACACCTTC.

This chain links TRBV23-1 with TRBJ2-7, with TRBD1 identical over 7 bases. TRBV23-1 falls under the ORF class, with uncertain function. The CDR3 has 14 amino acids. The V segment lost 4 bases and the J segment 2 bases; nucleotides outside the gene matches: 5. The CDR3 spells CASSRPGQPYEQYF. DNA for the CDR3: TGCGCCAGCAGTCGACCGGGACAGCCCTACGAGCAGTACTTC.

V usage is TRBV5-4 and J usage is TRBJ2-3, with D perhaps TRBD1 (5 bases). The germline V gene encodes CDR1 SGHNT and CDR2 YYREEE (reference sequence). The CDR3 consists of 14 residues. V lost 6 bases, J lost 3 bases, and 14 bases lay in between. The CDR3 nucleotides are TGTGCCAGCATCCTCAAAGGGGCTACAGATACGCAGTATTTT. This codes for CASILKGATDTQYF.

This sequence joins TRBV9 and TRBJ2-7, with D possibly being TRBD2 (6 bases). CDR1 SGDLS and CDR2 YYNGEE come from the germline V gene. The CDR3 is 16 residues long. The ends were cut back, 4 bases at V and 0 bases at J, with 17 bases in the middle. The CDR3 spells CASSPLGDGSSYEQYF. The CDR3 DNA reads TGTGCCAGCAGCCCCCTCGGGGACGGGAGCTCCTACGAGCAGTACTTC.

The V gene is TRBV30, the J gene TRBJ1-5, with D possibly matching TRBD1 (6 bases). The CDR3 consists of 13 residues. Germline values: CDR1 GTSNPN, CDR2 SVGIG (reference sequence). The V end lost 2 bases, the J end lost 6 bases, and 11 bases lay between the germline ends. The CDR3 DNA sequence: TGTGCCTGGAGTCGACAGGAGTCTCAGCCCCAGCATTTT. Translation: CAWSRQESQPQHF. The variable domain in full, with the rest retrieved from reference TRBV30 and TRBJ1-5, is SQTIHQWPATLVQPVGSPLSLECTVEGTSNPNLYWYRQAAGRGLQLLFYSVGIGQISSEVPQNLSASRPQDRQFILSSKKLLLSDSGFYLCAWSRQESQPQHFGDGTRLSIL.

This chain uses TRBV5-6 with TRBJ2-3; the D is unclear. The CDR3 covers 11 residues. V was trimmed by 4 bases and J by 11 bases, leaving 11 bases between them. Germline V gene lookup returns CDR1 SGHDT and CDR2 YYEEEE. The CDR3 loop is CASSALTGQYF. The CDR3 nucleotides are TGTGCCAGCAGCGCCCTCACGGGGCAGTATTTT.

For the CDR3, the DNA is TGCGCCAGCAGCCAAGAGGTAGCGGGGGGCATAAAGACCCAGTACTTC. Translating it yields CASSQEVAGGIKTQYF. This chain joins TRBV4-1 and TRBJ2-5, with TRBD2 identical over 10 bases. The V segment lost 0 bases and the J segment 6 bases; nucleotides outside the gene matches: 7. The CDR3 is made up of 16 amino acids. Looked up from germline, CDR1 is MGHRA and CDR2 is YSYEKL.

This chain joins TRBV6-6 and TRBJ1-5; possible D gene TRBD1, 6 bases. The CDR3 is 14 residues long. CDR1 and CDR2 (germline): MNHNY, SVGAGI (reference sequence). Trimming took 7 bases from V and 0 from J, leaving 10 bases between them. In nucleotides, the CDR3 is TGTGCCAGCACCACGGACAGTAGCAATCAGCCCCAGCATTTT. It yields the protein CASTTDSSNQPQHF.

The chain uses TRBV6-2 or TRBV6-3 and TRBJ1-1, with a tentative D call TRBD1 (5 bases). The V gene's germline CDR1 is MNHEY and CDR2 SVGEGT. Trimming left V 6 bases short and J 1 base short, with 9 bases between. CDR3 size: 13 residues. Here the CDR3 DNA reads TGTGCCAGCAGCCGGACACAGAACACTGAAGCTTTCTTT. Its translation: CASSRTQNTEAFF.

V gene TRBV27 combines with J gene TRBJ1-5, with 7 positions matching TRBD1. The germline gives CDR1 MNHEY, CDR2 SMNVEV (reference sequence). The CDR3 covers 15 residues. V shed 5 bases and J 2 bases; nucleotides not matched to a gene: 6. The CDR3, as DNA: TGTGCCAGCAGTAGACAGGGTCGGGGCAATCAGCCCCAGCATTTT. Translating gives CASSRQGRGNQPQHF.